These 11 T cell receptor beta chains came from one sample sequenced in a study of monozygotic twins with cystic fibrosis. Generated by immunoSEQ multiplex PCR, the TCRdb table keeps only in-frame clones and is missing some. The sample holds 7,400 or so clones; around 94% are singletons and the top ten take 0.54%. The sequenced material came from blood. The receptors come from a boy between 2 and 10 years old with cystic fibrosis.

The V gene is TRBV11-1, the J gene TRBJ2-3; TRBD2 aligns across 12 bases. J was trimmed by 3 bases and V by 3 bases; bases with no gene match: 7. Germline lookup yields CDR1 SGHAT and CDR2 FQDESV (reference sequence). The CDR3 length is 17 residues. CDR3 residues: CASSFPSGGAMTDTQYF. The DNA for the CDR3 is TGTGCCAGCAGCTTCCCTAGCGGGGGGGCGATGACAGATACGCAGTATTTT.

The gene calls are TRBV7-2 and TRBJ1-1, with no clear D. Germline CDR1 is SGHTA and CDR2 is FQGNSA. Trimming stripped 3 bases from V and 1 base from J, with 9 bases between. The CDR3 length is 14 residues. The CDR3 loop reads CASSFTVENTEAFF. DNA of the CDR3: TGTGCCAGCAGCTTTACTGTAGAGAACACTGAAGCTTTCTTT. The complete variable domain, with remaining parts taken from reference TRBV7-2 and TRBJ1-1, reads GAGVSQSPSNKVTEKGKDVELRCDPISGHTALYWYRQSLGQGLEFLIYFQGNSAPDKSGLPSDRFSAERTGGSVSTLTIQRTQQEDSAVYLCASSFTVENTEAFFGQGTRLTVV.

The rearrangement links TRBV2 to TRBJ2-2; 11 nucleotides align to TRBD1. V shed 10 bases, J shed 7 bases, and the junction held 8 bases outside the gene matches. CDR1 and CDR2 from the germline V gene are SNHLY and FYNNEI. This CDR3 is 14 amino acids long. The CDR3 DNA is TGTGCCATTCGGACAGGGGGCGAAAGCGGGGAGCTGTTTTTT. Its translation: CAIRTGGESGELFF.

This chain joins TRBV6-1 and TRBJ1-1; D uncertain. Germline V gene data show CDR1 as MNHNS and CDR2 as SASEGT. The CDR3 totals 16 residues. V lost 2 bases to trimming and J lost 1 base, with 14 bases between them. The CDR3: CASSEMFEVPNTEAFF. The CDR3 DNA is TGTGCCAGCAGTGAAATGTTTGAGGTCCCGAACACTGAAGCTTTCTTT.

This clone has a single count. The rearrangement uses TRBV7-9 and TRBJ2-2; D possibly corresponds to TRBD1 (5 bases). Trimming removed 1 base from V and 1 base from J, with 10 bases in between. Germline assignment: CDR1 SEHNR and CDR2 FQNEAQ (reference sequence). The CDR3 is 16 amino acids. The CDR3 sequence is CASSLDLQGNTGELFF. For the CDR3, the DNA is TGTGCCAGCAGCTTAGATCTGCAGGGGAACACCGGGGAGCTGTTTTTT.

This sequence joins TRBV6-1 and TRBJ1-5; TRBD1 might be the D (6 bases). Germline CDR1 is MNHNS and CDR2 is SASEGT. The CDR3 has 13 amino acids. Trimming removed 3 bases at V and 6 bases at J, with 9 bases between. The CDR3 spells CASSERGGQPQHF. The CDR3 DNA sequence: TGTGCCAGCAGTGAGAGAGGGGGTCAGCCCCAGCATTTT.

In its sample, this clone was seen once. The J gene is TRBJ1-3, the V gene TRBV7-2, with a weak D call TRBD1 (5 bases). This CDR3 region has 14 residues. The V and J ends lost 3 bases and 1 base respectively, with 7 bases between them. Germline-derived CDR1 and CDR2 are SGHTA and FQGNSA. The CDR3 sequence: CASSLGGSGNTIYF. CDR3 nucleotides: TGTGCCAGCAGCTTGGGGGGATCTGGAAACACCATATATTTT.

The rearrangement joins TRBV5-1 to TRBJ1-2; D perhaps matches TRBD1 (5 bases). CDR3 size: 13 residues. Deletions cut 5 bases from V and 4 bases from J, with 12 bases between. Per germline, CDR1 SGHRS and CDR2 YFSETQ. The CDR3 DNA reads as TGCGCCAGCAGACAAATCGGGGCCTATGGCTACACCTTC. This sequence encodes CASRQIGAYGYTF.

In its sample, this clone was seen once. The chain recombines TRBV18 with TRBJ2-5; D is undetermined. In germline, CDR1 is KGHSH, CDR2 LQKENI. V was clipped by 2 bases and J by 2 bases, with 9 bases between them. CDR3 length: 14 residues. CDR3 DNA: TGTGCCAGCTCACCAAACCCAACGCAAGAGACCCAGTACTTC. Amino acid sequence: CASSPNPTQETQYF.

This clone was observed a handful of times. V and J are TRBV9 and TRBJ2-1; 8 positions agree with TRBD1. Losses at the gene ends were 2 bases for V and 8 bases for J; bases not matched to a gene: 3. CDR1 and CDR2 from the germline V gene are SGDLS and YYNGEE. The length of the CDR3 is 13 residues. CDR3 in amino acids: CASSVGDRYEQFF. The CDR3 DNA sequence: TGTGCCAGCAGCGTGGGGGACAGGTATGAGCAGTTCTTC.

The chain recombines TRBV2 with TRBJ2-7; unclear D gene. The V end was cut by 7 bases, the J end by 9 bases, with 4 bases between. The CDR3 runs to 8 residues. Germline V CDR1 and CDR2: SNHLY, FYNNEI. CDR3 nucleotides: TGTGCCAGCAACGGGCAGTACTTC. As protein: CASNGQYF.